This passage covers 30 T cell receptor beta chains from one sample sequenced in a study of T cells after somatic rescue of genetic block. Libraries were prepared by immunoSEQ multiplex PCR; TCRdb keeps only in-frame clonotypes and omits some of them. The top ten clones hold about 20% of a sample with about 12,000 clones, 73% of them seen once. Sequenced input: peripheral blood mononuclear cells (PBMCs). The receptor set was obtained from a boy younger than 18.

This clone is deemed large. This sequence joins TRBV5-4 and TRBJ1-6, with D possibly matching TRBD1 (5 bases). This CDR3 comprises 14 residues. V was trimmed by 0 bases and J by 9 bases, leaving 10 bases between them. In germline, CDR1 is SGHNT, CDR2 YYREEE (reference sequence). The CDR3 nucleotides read TGTGCCAGCAGCTTGGGGGTCAGGGCTTCACCCCTCCACTTT. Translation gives CASSLGVRASPLHF. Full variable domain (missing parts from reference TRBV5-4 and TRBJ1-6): ETGVTQSPTHLIKTRGQQVTLRCSSQSGHNTVSWYQQALGQGPQFIFQYYREEENGRGNFPPRFSGLQFPNYSSELNVNALELDDSALYLCASSLGVRASPLHFGNGTRLTVT.

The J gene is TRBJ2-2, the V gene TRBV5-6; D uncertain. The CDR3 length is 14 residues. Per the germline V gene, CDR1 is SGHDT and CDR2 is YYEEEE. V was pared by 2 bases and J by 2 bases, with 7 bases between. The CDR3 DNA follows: TGTGCCAGCAGCTTAAACTTTAACACCGGGGAGCTGTTTTTT. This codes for CASSLNFNTGELFF.

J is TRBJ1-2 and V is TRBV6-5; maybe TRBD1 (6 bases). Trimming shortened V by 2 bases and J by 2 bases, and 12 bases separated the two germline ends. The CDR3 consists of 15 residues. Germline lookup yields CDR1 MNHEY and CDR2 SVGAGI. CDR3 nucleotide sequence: TGTGCCAGCAGTTACCTTCGCAGGGGCAACTATGGCTACACCTTC. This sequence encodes CASSYLRRGNYGYTF.

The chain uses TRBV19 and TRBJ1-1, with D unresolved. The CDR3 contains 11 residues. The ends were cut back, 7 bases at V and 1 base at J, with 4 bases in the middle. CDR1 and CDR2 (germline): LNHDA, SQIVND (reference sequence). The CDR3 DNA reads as TGTGCCAGTAAGGAGAACACTGAAGCTTTCTTT. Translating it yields CASKENTEAFF.

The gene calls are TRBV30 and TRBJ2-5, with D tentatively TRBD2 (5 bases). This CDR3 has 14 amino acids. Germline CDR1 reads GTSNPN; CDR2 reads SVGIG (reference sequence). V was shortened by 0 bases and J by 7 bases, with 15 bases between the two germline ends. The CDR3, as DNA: TGTGCCTGGAGTGTACAGCGGCTGGCGGGGACCCAGTACTTC. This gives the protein CAWSVQRLAGTQYF.

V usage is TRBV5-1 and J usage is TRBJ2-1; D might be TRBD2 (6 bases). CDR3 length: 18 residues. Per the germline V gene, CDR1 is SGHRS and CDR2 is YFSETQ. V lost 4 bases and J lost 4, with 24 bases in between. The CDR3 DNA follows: TGCGCCAGCAGCGCGGAGACTTTAGCGGTACCAATATACAATGAGCAGTTCTTC. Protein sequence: CASSAETLAVPIYNEQFF.

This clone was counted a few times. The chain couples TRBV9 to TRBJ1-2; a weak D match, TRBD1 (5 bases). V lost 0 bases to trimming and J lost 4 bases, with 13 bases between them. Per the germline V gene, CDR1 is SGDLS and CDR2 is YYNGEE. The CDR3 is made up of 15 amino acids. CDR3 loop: CASSVGRTRVYGYTF. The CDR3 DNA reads TGTGCCAGCAGCGTAGGGCGCACCAGGGTCTATGGCTACACCTTC.

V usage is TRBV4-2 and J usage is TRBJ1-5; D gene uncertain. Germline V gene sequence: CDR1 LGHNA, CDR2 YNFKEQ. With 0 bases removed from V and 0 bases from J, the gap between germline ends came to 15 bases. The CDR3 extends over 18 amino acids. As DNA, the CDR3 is TGTGCCAGCAGCCAAGATCCCCCCCAGACGGTTAGCAATCAGCCCCAGCATTTT. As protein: CASSQDPPQTVSNQPQHF.

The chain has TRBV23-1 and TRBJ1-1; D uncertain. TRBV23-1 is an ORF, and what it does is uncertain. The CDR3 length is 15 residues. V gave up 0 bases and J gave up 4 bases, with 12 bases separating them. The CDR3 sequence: CASSQSAREGTEAFF. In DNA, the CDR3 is TGCGCCAGCAGTCAATCAGCGAGGGAGGGCACTGAAGCTTTCTTT.

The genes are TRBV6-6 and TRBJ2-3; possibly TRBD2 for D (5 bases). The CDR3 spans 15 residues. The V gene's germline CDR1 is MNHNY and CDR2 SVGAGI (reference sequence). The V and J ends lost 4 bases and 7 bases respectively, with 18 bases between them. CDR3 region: CASSSRGLLGNTQYF. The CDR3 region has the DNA TGTGCCAGCAGTTCACGAGGCTTGCTCGGGAATACGCAGTATTTT.

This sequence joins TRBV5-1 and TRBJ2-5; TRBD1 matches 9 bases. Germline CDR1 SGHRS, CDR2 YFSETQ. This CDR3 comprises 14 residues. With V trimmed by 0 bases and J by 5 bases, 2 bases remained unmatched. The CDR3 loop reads CASSLDRGRETQYF. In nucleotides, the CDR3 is TGCGCCAGCAGCTTGGACAGGGGGCGTGAGACCCAGTACTTC.

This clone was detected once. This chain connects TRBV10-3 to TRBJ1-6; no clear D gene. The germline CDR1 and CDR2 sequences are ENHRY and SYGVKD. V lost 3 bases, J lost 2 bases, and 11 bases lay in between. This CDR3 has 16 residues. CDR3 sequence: CAISEREITYNSPLHF. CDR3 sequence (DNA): TGTGCCATCAGTGAAAGGGAAATCACCTATAATTCACCCCTCCACTTT.

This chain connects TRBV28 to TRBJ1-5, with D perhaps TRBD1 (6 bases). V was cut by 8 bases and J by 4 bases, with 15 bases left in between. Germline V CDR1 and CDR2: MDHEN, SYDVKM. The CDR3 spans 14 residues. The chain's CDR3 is CASGRTALNQPQHF. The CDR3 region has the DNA TGTGCCAGCGGCCGGACAGCTCTAAATCAGCCCCAGCATTTT.

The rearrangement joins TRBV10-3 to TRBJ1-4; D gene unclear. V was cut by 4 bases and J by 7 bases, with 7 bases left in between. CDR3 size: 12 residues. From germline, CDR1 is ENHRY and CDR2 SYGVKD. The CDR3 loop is CAISANTEKLFF. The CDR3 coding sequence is TGTGCCATCAGTGCGAACACTGAAAAACTGTTTTTT.

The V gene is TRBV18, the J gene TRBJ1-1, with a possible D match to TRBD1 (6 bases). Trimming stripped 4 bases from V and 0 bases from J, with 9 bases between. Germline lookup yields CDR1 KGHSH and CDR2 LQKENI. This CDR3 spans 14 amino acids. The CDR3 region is CASSQTGMNTEAFF. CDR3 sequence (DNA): TGTGCCAGCTCACAGACAGGAATGAACACTGAAGCTTTCTTT.

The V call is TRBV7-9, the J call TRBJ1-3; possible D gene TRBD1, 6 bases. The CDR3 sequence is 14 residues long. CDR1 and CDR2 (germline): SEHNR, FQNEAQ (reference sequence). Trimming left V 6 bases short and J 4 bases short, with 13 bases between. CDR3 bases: TGTGCCAGCAGGGAACAGGGAACGGGAAACACCATATATTTT. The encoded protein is CASREQGTGNTIYF.

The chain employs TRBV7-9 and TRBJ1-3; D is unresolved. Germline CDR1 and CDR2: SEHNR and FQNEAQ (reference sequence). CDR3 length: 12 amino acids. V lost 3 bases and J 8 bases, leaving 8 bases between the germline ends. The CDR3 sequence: CASSFGEHTIYF. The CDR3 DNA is TGTGCCAGCAGCTTCGGAGAACACACCATATATTTT.

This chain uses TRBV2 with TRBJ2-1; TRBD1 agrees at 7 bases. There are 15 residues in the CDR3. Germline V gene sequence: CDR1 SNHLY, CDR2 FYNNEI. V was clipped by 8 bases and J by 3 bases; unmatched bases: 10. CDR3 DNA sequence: TGTGCCAGCTCCCATGGGACAGTCTTCTACAATGAGCAGTTCTTC. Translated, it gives CASSHGTVFYNEQFF.

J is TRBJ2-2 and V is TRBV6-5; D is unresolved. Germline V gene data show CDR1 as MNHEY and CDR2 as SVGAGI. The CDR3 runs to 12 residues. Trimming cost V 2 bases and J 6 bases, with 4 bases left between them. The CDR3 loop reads CASSYIPGELFF. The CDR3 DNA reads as TGTGCCAGCAGTTACATCCCCGGGGAGCTGTTTTTT.

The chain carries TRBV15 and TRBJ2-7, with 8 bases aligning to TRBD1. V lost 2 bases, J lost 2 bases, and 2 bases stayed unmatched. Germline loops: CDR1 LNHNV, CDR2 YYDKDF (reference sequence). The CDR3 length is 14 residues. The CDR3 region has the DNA TGTGCCACCAGCAGACCAGGGGGCACCTACGAGCAGTACTTC. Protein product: CATSRPGGTYEQYF.

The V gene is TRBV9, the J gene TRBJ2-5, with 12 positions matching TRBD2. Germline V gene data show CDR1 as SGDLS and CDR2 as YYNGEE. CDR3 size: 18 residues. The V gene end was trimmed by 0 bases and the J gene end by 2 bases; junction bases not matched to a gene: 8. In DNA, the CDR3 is TGTGCCAGCAGCGTAGTTCTAGCGGGAGGGCCAAGACAAGAGACCCAGTACTTC. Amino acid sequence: CASSVVLAGGPRQETQYF. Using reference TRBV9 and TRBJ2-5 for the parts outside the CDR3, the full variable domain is DSGVTQTPKHLITATGQRVTLRCSPRSGDLSVYWYQQSLDQGLQFLIQYYNGEERAKGNILERFSAQQFPDLHSELNLSSLELGDSALYFCASSVVLAGGPRQETQYFGPGTRLLVL.

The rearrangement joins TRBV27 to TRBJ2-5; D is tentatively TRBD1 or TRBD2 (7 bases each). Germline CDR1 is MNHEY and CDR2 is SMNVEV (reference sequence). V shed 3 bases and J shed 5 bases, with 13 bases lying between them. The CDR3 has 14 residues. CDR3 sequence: CASSFSQGGETQYF. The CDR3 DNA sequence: TGTGCCAGCAGTTTTTCGCAGGGGGGGGAGACCCAGTACTTC.

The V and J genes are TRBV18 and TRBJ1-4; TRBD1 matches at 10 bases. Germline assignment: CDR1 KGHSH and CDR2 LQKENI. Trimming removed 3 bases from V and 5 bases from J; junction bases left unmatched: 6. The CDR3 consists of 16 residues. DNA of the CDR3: TGTGCCAGCTCACCCCAAGGGACAGGGGAGAATGAAAAACTGTTTTTT. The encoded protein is CASSPQGTGENEKLFF. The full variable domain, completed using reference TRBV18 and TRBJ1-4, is NAGVMQNPRHLVRRRGQEARLRCSPMKGHSHVYWYRQLPEEGLKFMVYLQKENIIDESGMPKERFSAEFPKEGPSILRIQQVVRGDSAAYFCASSPQGTGENEKLFFGSGTQLSVL.

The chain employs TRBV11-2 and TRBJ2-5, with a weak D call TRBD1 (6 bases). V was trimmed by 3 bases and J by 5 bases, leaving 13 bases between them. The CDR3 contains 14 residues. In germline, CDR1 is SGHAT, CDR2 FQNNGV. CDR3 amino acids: CASSLGQGWETQYF. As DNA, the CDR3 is TGTGCCAGCAGCTTGGGGCAGGGGTGGGAGACCCAGTACTTC.

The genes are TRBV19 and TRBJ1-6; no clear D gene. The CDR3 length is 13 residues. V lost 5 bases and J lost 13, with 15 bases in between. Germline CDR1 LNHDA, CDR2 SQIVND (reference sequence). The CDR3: CASSPWTAAPLHF. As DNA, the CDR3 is TGTGCCAGTAGTCCATGGACCGCCGCGCCCCTCCACTTT.

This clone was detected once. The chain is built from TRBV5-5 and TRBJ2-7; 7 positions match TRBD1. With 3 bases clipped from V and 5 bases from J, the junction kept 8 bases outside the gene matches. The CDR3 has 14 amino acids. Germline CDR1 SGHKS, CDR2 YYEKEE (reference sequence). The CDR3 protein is CASSSDRLIHEQYF. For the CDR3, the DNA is TGTGCCAGCAGCTCGGACAGGTTGATTCACGAGCAGTACTTC.

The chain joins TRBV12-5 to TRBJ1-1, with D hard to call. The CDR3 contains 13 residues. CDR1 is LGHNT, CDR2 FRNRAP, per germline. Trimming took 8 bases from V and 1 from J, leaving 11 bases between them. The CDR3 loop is CASHRTGNTEAFF. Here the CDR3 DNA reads TGTGCTAGTCACCGAACTGGGAACACTGAAGCTTTCTTT. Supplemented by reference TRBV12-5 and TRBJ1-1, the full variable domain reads DARVTQTPRHKVTEMGQEVTMRCQPILGHNTVFWYRQTMMQGLELLAYFRNRAPLDDSGMPKDRFSAEMPDATLATLKIQPSEPRDSAVYFCASHRTGNTEAFFGQGTRLTVV.

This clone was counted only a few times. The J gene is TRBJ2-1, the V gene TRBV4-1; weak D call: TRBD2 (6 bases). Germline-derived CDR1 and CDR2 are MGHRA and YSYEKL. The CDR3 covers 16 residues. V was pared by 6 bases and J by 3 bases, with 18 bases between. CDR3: CASSQRLGPVYNEQFF. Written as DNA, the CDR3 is TGCGCCAGCAGTCAGCGACTAGGACCGGTCTACAATGAGCAGTTCTTC.

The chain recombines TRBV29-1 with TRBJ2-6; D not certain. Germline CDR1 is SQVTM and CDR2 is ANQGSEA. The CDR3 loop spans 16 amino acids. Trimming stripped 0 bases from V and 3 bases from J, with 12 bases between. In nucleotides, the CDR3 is TGCAGCGTTGAAGATCGGGTTACCCATGGGGCCAACGTCCTGACTTTC. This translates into CSVEDRVTHGANVLTF.

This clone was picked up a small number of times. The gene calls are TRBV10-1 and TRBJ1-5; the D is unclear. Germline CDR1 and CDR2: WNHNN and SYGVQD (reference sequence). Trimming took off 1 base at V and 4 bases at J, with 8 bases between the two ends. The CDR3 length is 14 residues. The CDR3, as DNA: TGCGCCAGCAGTGAGTACGGGAGGAATCAGCCCCAGCATTTT. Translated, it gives CASSEYGRNQPQHF.